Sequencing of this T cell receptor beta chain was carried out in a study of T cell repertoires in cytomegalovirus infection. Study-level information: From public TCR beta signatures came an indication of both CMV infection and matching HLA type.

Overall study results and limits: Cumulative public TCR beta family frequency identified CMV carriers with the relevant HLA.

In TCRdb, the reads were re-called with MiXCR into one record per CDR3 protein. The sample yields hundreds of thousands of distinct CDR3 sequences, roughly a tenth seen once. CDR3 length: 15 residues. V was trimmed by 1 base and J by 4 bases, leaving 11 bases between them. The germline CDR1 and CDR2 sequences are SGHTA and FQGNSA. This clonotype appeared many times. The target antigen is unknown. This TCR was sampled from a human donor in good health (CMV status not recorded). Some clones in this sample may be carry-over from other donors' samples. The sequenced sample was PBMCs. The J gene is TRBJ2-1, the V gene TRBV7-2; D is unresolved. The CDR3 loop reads CASSLVGQRYNEQFF. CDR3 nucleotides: TGTGCCAGCAGCTTAGTAGGGCAGCGATACAATGAGCAGTTCTTC.